This section outlines one T cell receptor (beta chain) sequence together with its context. Its specificity is not known. After extraction with the RNeasy kit, roughly 0.45 to 1 ug of the RNA was reverse transcribed using random hexamers. The CDR3 of TCR beta was amplified by immunoSEQ multiplex PCR across 54 Vbeta and 13 Jbeta. TCRdb passed the immunoSEQ multiplex PCR reads through MiXCR, listing each CDR3 protein once. The repertoire holds 150,000 to 200,000 distinct CDR3 sequences, with 85% to 95% as singletons. The germline CDR1 and CDR2 sequences are SGHRS and YFSETQ. With 5 bases removed from V and 1 base from J, the gap between germline ends came to 9 bases. The CDR3 sequence is 14 residues long. This record belongs to a study of CD8 T cells in Susac syndrome. Study-wide background: When their blood was taken, the Susac syndrome patients had either not yet had any therapy, were taking corticosteroids, or were taking intravenous immunoglobulin alone.

Regarding the study as a whole: In total CD8+ repertoires, approximately 17 Susac-specific public clones were found, and roughly five in CD8+ TEMRA repertoires.

The clonotype was recovered from a human donor with Susac syndrome. Sequencing used CD8+ T cells from PBMCs. The chain employs TRBV5-1 and TRBJ2-2; TRBD2 is a possible D gene (5 bases). The DNA of the CDR3 is TGCGCCAGCAGGGAGGACGGGAACACCGGGGAGCTGTTTTTT. Its translation: CASREDGNTGELFF.